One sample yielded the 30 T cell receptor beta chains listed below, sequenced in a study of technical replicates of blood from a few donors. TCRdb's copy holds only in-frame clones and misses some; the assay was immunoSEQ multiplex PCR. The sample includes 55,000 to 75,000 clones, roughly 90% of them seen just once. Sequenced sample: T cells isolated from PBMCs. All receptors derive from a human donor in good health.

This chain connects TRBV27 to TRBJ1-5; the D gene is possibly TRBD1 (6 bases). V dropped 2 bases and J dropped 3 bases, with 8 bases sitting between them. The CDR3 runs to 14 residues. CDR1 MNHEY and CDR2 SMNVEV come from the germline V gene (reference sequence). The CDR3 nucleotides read TGTGCCAGCAGTTTAAAGGGACACAATCAGCCCCAGCATTTT. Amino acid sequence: CASSLKGHNQPQHF.

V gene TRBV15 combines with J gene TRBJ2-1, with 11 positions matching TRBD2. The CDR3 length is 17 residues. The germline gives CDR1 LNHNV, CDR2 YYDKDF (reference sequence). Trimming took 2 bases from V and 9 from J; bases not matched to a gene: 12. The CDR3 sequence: CATSRYGVTSGTGEQFF. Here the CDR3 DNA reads TGTGCCACCAGCAGATATGGGGTGACTAGCGGGACGGGTGAGCAGTTCTTC.

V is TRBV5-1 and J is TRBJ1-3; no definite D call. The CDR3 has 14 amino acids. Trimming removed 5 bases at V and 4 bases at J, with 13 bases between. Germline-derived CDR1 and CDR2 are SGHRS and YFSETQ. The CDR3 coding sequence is TGCGCCAGCAGTCGAGAGTCGTCCGGAAACACCATATATTTT. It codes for CASSRESSGNTIYF.

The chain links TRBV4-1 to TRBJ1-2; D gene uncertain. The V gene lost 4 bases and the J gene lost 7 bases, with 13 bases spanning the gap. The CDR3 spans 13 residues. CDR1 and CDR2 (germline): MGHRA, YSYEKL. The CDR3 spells CASSPRTGFGYTF. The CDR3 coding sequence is TGCGCCAGCAGCCCCCGAACGGGGTTTGGCTACACCTTC.

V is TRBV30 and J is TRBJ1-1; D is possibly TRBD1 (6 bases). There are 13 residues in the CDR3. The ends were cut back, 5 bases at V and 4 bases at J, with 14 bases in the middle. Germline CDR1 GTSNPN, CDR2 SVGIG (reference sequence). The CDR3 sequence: CAWGLQGSTEAFF. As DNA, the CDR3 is TGTGCCTGGGGTTTACAGGGTTCCACTGAAGCTTTCTTT.

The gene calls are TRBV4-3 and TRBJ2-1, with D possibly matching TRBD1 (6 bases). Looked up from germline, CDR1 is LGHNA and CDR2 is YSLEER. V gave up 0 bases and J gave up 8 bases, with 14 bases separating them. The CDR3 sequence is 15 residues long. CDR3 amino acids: CASSQEWQGWDEQFF. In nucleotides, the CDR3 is TGCGCCAGCAGCCAAGAATGGCAGGGGTGGGATGAGCAGTTCTTC.

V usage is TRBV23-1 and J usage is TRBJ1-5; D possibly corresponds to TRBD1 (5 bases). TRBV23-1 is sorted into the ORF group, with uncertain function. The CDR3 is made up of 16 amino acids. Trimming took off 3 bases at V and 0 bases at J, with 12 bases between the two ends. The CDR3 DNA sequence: TGCGCCAGCAGTCATGCAGGGCCTTATAGCAATCAGCCCCAGCATTTT. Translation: CASSHAGPYSNQPQHF.

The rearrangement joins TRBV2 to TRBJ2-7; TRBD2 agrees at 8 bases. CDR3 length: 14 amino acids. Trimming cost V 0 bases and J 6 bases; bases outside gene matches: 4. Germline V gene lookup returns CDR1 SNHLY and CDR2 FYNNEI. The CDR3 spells CASSEAGTRFEQYF. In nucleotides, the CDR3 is TGTGCCAGCAGTGAAGCCGGGACTAGGTTCGAGCAGTACTTC.

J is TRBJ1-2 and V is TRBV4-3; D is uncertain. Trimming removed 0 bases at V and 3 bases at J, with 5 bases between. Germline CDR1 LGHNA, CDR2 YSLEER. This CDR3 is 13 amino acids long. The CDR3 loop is CASSQDLDYGYTF. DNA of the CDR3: TGCGCCAGCAGCCAAGATCTAGACTATGGCTACACCTTC.

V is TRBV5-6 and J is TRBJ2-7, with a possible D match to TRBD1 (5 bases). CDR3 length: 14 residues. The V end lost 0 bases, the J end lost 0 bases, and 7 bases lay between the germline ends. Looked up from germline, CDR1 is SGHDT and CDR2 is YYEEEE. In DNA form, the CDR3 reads TGTGCCAGCAGCTTGGGACAGCTCTCCTACGAGCAGTACTTC. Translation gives CASSLGQLSYEQYF.

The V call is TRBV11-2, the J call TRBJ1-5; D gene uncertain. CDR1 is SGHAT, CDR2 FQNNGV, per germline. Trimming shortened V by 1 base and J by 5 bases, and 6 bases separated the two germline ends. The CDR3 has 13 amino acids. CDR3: CASSLGIYQPQHF. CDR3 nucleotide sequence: TGTGCCAGCAGCTTAGGTATTTATCAGCCCCAGCATTTT. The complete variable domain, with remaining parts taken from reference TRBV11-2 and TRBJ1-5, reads EAGVAQSPRYKIIEKRQSVAFWCNPISGHATLYWYQQILGQGPKLLIQFQNNGVVDDSQLPKDRFSAERLKGVDSTLKIQPAKLEDSAVYLCASSLGIYQPQHFGDGTRLSIL.

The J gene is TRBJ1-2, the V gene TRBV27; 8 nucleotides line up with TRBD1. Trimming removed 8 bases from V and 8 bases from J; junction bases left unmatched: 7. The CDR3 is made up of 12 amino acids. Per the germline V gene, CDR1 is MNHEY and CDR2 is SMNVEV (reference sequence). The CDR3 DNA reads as TGTGCCAGCCAAGGACAGGGTCGAGGCTACACCTTC. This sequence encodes CASQGQGRGYTF.

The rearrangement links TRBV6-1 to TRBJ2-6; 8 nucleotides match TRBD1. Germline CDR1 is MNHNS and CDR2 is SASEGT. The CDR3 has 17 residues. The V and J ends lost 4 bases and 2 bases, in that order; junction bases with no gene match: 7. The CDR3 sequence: CASSGTGLHPGANVLTF. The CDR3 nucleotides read TGTGCCAGCAGTGGGACAGGGTTACACCCTGGGGCCAACGTCCTGACTTTC.

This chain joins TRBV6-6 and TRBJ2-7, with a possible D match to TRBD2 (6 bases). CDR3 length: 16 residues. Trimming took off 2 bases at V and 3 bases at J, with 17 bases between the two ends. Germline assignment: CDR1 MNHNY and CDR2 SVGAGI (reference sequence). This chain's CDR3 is CASSYSQSGTLYEQYF. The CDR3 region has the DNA TGTGCCAGCAGTTACAGCCAATCCGGGACTCTCTACGAGCAGTACTTC.

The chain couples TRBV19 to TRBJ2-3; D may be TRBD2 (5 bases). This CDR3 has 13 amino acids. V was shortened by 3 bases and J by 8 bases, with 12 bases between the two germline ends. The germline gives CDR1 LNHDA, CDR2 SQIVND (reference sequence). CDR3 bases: TGTGCCAGTAGTATTGGACCTCTAGCTACGCAGTATTTT. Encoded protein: CASSIGPLATQYF. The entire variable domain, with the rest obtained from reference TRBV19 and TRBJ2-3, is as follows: DGGITQSPKYLFRKEGQNVTLSCEQNLNHDAMYWYRQDPGQGLRLIYYSQIVNDFQKGDIAEGYSVSREKKESFPLTVTSAQKNPTAFYLCASSIGPLATQYFGPGTRLTVL.

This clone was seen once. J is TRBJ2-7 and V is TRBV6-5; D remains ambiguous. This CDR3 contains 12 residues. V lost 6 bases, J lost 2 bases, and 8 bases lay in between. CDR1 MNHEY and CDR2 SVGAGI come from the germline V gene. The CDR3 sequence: CASSQVPYEQYF. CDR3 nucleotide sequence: TGTGCCAGCAGCCAGGTCCCCTACGAGCAGTACTTC.

The CDR3 DNA sequence: TGTGCCATCAGTTCAGGACAAGAATATGGCTACACCTTC. It specifies CAISSGQEYGYTF. V is TRBV10-3 and J is TRBJ1-2; perhaps TRBD1 as D (5 bases). The V and J ends lost 5 bases and 5 bases respectively, with 12 bases between them. The germline gives CDR1 ENHRY, CDR2 SYGVKD. CDR3 length: 13 residues.

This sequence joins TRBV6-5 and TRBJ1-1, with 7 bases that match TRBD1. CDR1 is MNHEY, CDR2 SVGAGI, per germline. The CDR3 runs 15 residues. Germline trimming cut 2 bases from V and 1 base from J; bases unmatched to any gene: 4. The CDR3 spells CASSYPGTENTEAFF. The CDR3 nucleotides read TGTGCCAGCAGTTACCCCGGGACAGAGAACACTGAAGCTTTCTTT.

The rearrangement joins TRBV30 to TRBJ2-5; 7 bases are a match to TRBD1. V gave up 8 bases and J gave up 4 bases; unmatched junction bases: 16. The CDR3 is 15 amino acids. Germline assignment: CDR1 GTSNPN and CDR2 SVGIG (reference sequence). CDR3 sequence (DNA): TGTGCCCGAGACAGGGCCCTCGCCGGGGTAGAGACCCAGTACTTC. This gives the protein CARDRALAGVETQYF.

CDR3: CASSLFDSSYNEQFF. CDR3 nucleotides: TGTGCCAGCAGCTTATTTGATAGCTCCTACAATGAGCAGTTCTTC. V usage is TRBV11-2 and J usage is TRBJ2-1, with D unresolved. Trimming removed 2 bases at V and 0 bases at J, with 8 bases between. Germline loops: CDR1 SGHAT, CDR2 FQNNGV. This CDR3 comprises 15 residues.

CDR3 nucleotide sequence: TGTGCCAGCAGCTCGAGCCTAGAGCAGTTCTTC. This gives the protein CASSSSLEQFF. The gene calls are TRBV7-2 and TRBJ2-1; no firm D call. Germline loops: CDR1 SGHTA, CDR2 FQGNSA. The CDR3 loop spans 11 amino acids. V was cut by 4 bases and J by 10 bases, with 8 bases left in between.

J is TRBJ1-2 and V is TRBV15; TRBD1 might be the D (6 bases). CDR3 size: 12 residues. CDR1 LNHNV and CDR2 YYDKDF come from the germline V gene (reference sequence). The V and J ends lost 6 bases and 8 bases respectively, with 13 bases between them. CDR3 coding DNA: TGTGCCACCAGTGGACAGTCCATGGGCTACACCTTC. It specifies CATSGQSMGYTF.

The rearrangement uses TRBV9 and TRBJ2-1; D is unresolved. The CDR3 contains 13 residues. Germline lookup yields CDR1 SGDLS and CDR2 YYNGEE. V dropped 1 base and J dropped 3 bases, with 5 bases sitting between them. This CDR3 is CASSVSFYNEQFF. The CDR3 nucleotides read TGTGCCAGCAGCGTATCCTTCTACAATGAGCAGTTCTTC.

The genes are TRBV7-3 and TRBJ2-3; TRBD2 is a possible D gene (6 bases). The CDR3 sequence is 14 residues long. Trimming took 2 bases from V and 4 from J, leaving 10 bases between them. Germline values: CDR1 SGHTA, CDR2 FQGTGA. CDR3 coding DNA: TGTGCCAGCAGCTTAGTGGGAGGCTCAGATACGCAGTATTTT. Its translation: CASSLVGGSDTQYF.

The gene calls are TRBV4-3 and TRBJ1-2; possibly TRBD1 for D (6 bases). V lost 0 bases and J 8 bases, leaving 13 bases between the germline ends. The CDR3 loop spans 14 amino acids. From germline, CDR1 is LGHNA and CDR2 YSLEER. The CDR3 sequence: CASSQDVTGFGYTF. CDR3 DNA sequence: TGCGCCAGCAGCCAAGATGTGACAGGCTTCGGCTACACCTTC.

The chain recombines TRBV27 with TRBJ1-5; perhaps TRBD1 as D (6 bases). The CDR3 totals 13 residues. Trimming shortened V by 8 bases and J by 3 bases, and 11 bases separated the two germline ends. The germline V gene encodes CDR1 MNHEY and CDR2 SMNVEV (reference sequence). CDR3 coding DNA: TGTGCCAGCTCTAACAGGGCCAATCAGCCCCAGCATTTT. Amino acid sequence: CASSNRANQPQHF.

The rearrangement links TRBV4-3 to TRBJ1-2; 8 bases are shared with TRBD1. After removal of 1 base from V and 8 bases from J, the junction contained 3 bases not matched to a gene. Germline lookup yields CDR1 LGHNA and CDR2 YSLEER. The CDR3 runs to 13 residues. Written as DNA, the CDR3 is TGCGCCAGCAGCCAAGCACAGGGGGAGGGCTACACCTTC. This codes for CASSQAQGEGYTF.

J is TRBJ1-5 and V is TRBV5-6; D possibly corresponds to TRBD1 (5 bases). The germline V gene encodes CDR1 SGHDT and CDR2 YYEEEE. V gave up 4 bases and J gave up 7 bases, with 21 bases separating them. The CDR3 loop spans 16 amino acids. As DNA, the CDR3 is TGTGCCAGCAGCCCCGGGGGTCCACATCCTGGGCAGCCCCAGCATTTT. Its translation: CASSPGGPHPGQPQHF.

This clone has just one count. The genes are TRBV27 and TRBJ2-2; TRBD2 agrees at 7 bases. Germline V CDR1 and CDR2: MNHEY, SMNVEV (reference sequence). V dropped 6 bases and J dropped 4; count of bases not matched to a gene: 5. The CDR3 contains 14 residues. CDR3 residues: CASSLADFTGELFF. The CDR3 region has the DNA TGTGCCAGCAGCCTAGCGGACTTCACCGGGGAGCTGTTTTTT.

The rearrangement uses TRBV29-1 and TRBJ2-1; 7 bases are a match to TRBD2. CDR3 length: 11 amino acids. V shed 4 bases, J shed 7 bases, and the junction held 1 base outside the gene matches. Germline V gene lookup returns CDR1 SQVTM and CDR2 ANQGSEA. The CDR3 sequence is CSVGGGNEQFF. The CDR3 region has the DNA TGCAGCGTTGGGGGAGGGAATGAGCAGTTCTTC.